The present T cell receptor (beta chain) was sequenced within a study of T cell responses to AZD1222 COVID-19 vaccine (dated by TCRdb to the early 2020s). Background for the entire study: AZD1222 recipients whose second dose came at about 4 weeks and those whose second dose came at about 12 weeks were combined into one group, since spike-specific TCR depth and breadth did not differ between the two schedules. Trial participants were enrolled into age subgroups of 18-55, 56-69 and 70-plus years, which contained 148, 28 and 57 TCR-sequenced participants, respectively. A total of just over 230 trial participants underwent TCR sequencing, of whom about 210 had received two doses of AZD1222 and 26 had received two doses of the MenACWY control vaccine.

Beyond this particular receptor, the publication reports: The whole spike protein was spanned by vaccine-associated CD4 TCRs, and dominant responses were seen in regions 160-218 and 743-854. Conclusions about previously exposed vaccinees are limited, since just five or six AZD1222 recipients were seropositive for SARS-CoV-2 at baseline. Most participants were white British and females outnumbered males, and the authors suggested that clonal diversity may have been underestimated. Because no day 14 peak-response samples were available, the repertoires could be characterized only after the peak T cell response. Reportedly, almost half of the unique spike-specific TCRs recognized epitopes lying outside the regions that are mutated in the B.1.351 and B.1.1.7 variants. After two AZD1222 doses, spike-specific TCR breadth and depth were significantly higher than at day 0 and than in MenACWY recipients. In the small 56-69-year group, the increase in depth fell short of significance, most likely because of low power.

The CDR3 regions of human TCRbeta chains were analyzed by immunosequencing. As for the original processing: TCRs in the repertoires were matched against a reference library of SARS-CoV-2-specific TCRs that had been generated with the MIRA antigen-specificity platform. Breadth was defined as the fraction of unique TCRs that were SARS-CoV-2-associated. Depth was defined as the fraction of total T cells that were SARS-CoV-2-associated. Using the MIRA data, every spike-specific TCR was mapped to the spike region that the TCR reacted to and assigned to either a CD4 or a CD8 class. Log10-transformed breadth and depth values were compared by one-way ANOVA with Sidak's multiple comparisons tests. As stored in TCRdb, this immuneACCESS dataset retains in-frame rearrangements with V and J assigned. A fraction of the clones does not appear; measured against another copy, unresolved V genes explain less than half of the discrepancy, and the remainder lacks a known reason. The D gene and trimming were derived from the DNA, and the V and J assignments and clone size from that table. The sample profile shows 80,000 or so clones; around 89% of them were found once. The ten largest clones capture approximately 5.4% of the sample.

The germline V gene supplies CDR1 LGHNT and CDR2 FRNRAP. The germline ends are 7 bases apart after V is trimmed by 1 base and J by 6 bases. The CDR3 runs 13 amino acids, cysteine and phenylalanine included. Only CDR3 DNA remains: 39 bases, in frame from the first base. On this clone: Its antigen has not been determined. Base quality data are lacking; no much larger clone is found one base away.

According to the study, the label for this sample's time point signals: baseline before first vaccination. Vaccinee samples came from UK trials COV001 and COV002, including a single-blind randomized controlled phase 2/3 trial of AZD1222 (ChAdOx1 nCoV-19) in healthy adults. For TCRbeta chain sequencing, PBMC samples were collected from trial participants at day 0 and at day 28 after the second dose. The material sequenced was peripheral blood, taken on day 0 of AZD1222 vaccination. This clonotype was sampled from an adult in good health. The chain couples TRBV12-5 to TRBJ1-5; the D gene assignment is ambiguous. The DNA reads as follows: TGTGCTAGTGGTTTGGATGGGTTTCAGCCCCAGCATTTT. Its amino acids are CASGLDGFQPQHF. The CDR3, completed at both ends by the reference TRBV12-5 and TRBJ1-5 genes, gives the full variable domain DARVTQTPRHKVTEMGQEVTMRCQPILGHNTVFWYRQTMMQGLELLAYFRNRAPLDDSGMPKDRFSAEMPDATLATLKIQPSEPRDSAVYFCASGLDGFQPQHFGDGTRLSIL.